The rows below give T cell receptor beta chains drawn from one sample of a study of T cell responses to AZD1222 COVID-19 vaccine. Here immunoSEQ multiplex PCR was the method, and the copy in TCRdb shows in-frame clones only, minus some. There are about 220,000 clones in the sample; 85% to 95% occur only once, and 0.9% to 1.1% lies in the top ten. The sample in question was peripheral blood, obtained on day 0 of MenACWY control vaccination. These receptors all stem from an adult in good health. Each CDR3 is given without its conserved first and last residue. The order of the fields is V gene, CDR3 protein.

TRBV10-2 ASSSQVNQPQH
TRBV3-1/TRBV3-2 ASSQPAGEGEQY
TRBV5-8 ASSSGPFGEAF
TRBV6-1 ASSEAGGSDTQY
TRBV6-5 ASGLRTIGYT
TRBV3-1/TRBV3-2 ASSRQSSYNSPLH
TRBV19 ASTSKVSDQETQY
TRBV6-6 ASTLGLDSPLH
TRBV12-3/TRBV12-4 ASSLGQGSGYT
TRBV5-1 ASSPFEAGGIPYEQY
TRBV7-9 ASSVSATSTDTQY
TRBV12-3/TRBV12-4 ASSLGQPQH
TRBV4-2 ASSQDGAGMRPQH
TRBV28 ASSPQGSTGELF
TRBV2 ASSDRTNTEAF
TRBV4-2 ASSQDGTQRADTQY
TRBV7-6 ASSVGQGVYYGYT
TRBV7-9 ASSPQGLNYGYT
TRBV7-9 ASSLLTSGYPGELF
TRBV11-2 ASSQTVTEAF